These 21 T cell receptor beta chains came from one sample sequenced in a study of vaccination and CD4 T cells after COVID-19. The study sequenced cultured CD4+ T cell DNA using the Oncomine TCR Beta short-read assay. TCRdb itself ran the PCR reads through MiXCR, one entry per CDR3 protein. Counted here are approximately 8,800 distinct CDR3 sequences, approximately 41% occurring once; the ten biggest clones make up 15% to 20%. For these receptors, no antigen is known. Treatment noted: approximately 11-day PBMC culture with coronavirus spike peptide pools or control peptides (ViraFEST assay). Those CD4+ T cells from the unexposed donor predate the COVID-19 pandemic (2011-2018). The sequenced material came from CD4+ T cells from blood, cultured in vitro. Receptors were obtained from a human donor in good health.

The chain combines TRBV12-3 or TRBV12-4 with TRBJ1-5; the D gene is possibly TRBD1 (6 bases). The ends were cut back, 1 base at V and 4 bases at J, with 11 bases in the middle. This CDR3 comprises 15 residues. The CDR3 protein is CASSLGTADNQPQHF. For the CDR3, the DNA is TGTGCCAGCAGTTTAGGGACAGCCGATAATCAGCCCCAGCATTTT.

As for this clonotype: Germline is not matched at one junction end, which may reflect a read error. The V gene is TRBV10-3, the J gene TRBJ2-3; 11 positions agree with TRBD2. Germline lookup yields CDR1 ENHRY and CDR2 SYGVKD. This CDR3 has 19 amino acids. CDR3 DNA: TGTGCCATCAGTCCCCGCGAGGAACTAGCGGGGGATACCACAGATACGCAGTGTTTT. It encodes CAISPREELAGDTTDTQCF.

This clonotype occurred once. V gene TRBV28 combines with J gene TRBJ1-2, with D perhaps matching TRBD1 (6 bases). Per the germline V gene, CDR1 is MDHEN and CDR2 is SYDVKM. Trimming stripped 6 bases from V and 4 bases from J, with 12 bases between. The CDR3 runs to 13 residues. CDR3 bases: TGTGCCAGCAGCCCTGCAGGGGCCTATGGCTACACCTTC. Amino acid sequence: CASSPAGAYGYTF.

This clonotype has more than one count but fewer than ten. The gene calls are TRBV7-9 and TRBJ1-3; D not resolved. The CDR3 spans 16 residues. CDR1 is SEHNR and CDR2 is FQNEAQ in the germline V gene (reference sequence). With 3 bases removed from V and 0 bases from J, the gap between germline ends came to 12 bases. DNA of the CDR3: TGTGCCAGCAGCTTTCAGGCCTCTAGCTCTGGAAACACCATATATTTT. Amino acids: CASSFQASSSGNTIYF.

The sample holds a few counts of this clonotype. The chain combines TRBV20-1 with TRBJ1-1; D not certain. Germline V gene data show CDR1 as DFQATT and CDR2 as SNEGSKA (reference sequence). There are 13 residues in the CDR3. The ends were cut back, 3 bases at V and 10 bases at J, with 18 bases in the middle. CDR3 loop: CSARRGIGRAAFF. The CDR3 DNA is TGCAGTGCTAGGCGGGGTATTGGTCGGGCAGCTTTCTTT.

Only a few counts were recorded for this clonotype. The J gene is TRBJ2-3, the V gene TRBV6-2 or TRBV6-3; 7 bases match TRBD1. The CDR3 covers 16 residues. The V and J ends lost 5 bases and 0 bases, in that order; junction bases with no gene match: 8. Germline V lookup: CDR1 MNHEY, CDR2 SVGEGT. The CDR3 sequence is CASSKSGGISTDTQYF. Here the CDR3 DNA reads TGTGCCAGCAGTAAGTCAGGGGGTATCAGCACAGATACGCAGTATTTT.

The chain recombines TRBV2 with TRBJ1-6, with 8 positions matching TRBD1. The CDR3 contains 14 residues. Germline CDR1 reads SNHLY; CDR2 reads FYNNEI. The ends lost 6 bases at V and 7 bases at J; junction bases unmatched: 5. CDR3 region: CASRAGQVNSPLHF. The CDR3 bases are TGTGCCAGCAGGGCGGGACAGGTCAATTCACCCCTCCACTTT. The whole variable domain, filled in from reference TRBV2 and TRBJ1-6, reads EPEVTQTPSHQVTQMGQEVILRCVPISNHLYFYWYRQILGQKVEFLVSFYNNEISEKSEIFDDQFSVERPDGSNFTLKIRSTKLEDSAMYFCASRAGQVNSPLHFGNGTRLTVT.

The chain employs TRBV12-3 or TRBV12-4 and TRBJ2-2; TRBD2 aligns across 7 bases. Trimming took 3 bases from V and 6 from J; bases not matched to a gene: 16. This CDR3 region has 18 residues. CDR3 sequence (DNA): TGTGCCAGCAGTTTTCCCCCGATGGTGGGGGAGGGACCCGGGGAGCTGTTTTTT. Translated: CASSFPPMVGEGPGELFF.

The V call is TRBV12-3 or TRBV12-4, the J call TRBJ1-1; D is unresolved. The germline V and J ends were trimmed by 3 bases and 6 bases, with 8 bases remaining between them. The CDR3 totals 12 residues. The CDR3: CASSLIRAEAFF. The CDR3 region has the DNA TGTGCCAGCAGTTTGATTAGGGCTGAAGCTTTCTTT.

This sequence joins TRBV28 and TRBJ2-4, with D uncertain. This CDR3 is built from 14 residues. CDR1 MDHEN and CDR2 SYDVKM come from the germline V gene. Trimming pared 2 bases from V and 1 base from J, leaving 6 bases between. DNA for the CDR3: TGTGCCAGCAGTTTAGCGGTGGCCAAAAACATTCAGTACTTC. This translates into CASSLAVAKNIQYF.

The rearrangement joins TRBV19 to TRBJ1-1; no definite D call. Trimming removed 3 bases from V and 1 base from J, with 12 bases in between. This CDR3 is built from 15 residues. Germline CDR1 is LNHDA and CDR2 is SQIVND (reference sequence). DNA of the CDR3: TGTGCCAGTAGTATGAGTCTCATCGGGAACACTGAAGCTTTCTTT. Its protein product is CASSMSLIGNTEAFF.

This clonotype was detected a few times. The rearrangement uses TRBV2 and TRBJ1-5; D gene uncertain. The V end was cut by 4 bases, the J end by 0 bases, with 7 bases between. The germline V gene has CDR1 SNHLY and CDR2 FYNNEI. The CDR3 is 14 residues long. The CDR3 loop reads CASSGVNSNQPQHF. CDR3 in DNA: TGTGCCAGCAGTGGAGTCAATAGCAATCAGCCCCAGCATTTT.

The rearrangement joins TRBV23-1 to TRBJ2-3, with TRBD2 matching 8 bases. TRBV23-1 is designated an ORF whose function remains uncertain. The CDR3 spans 16 residues. The V gene end was trimmed by 6 bases and the J gene end by 6 bases; junction bases not matched to a gene: 14. The CDR3 loop reads CASRPEPGLEGDTQYF. The DNA for the CDR3 is TGCGCCAGCAGACCGGAACCGGGACTAGAGGGCGATACGCAGTATTTT.

The V call is TRBV20-1, the J call TRBJ2-5; D is ambiguous. Germline V gives CDR1 DFQATT, CDR2 SNEGSKA (reference sequence). V was clipped by 1 base and J by 5 bases, with 11 bases between them. The CDR3 runs 13 residues. The CDR3 region is CSARAPPTETQYF. DNA for the CDR3: TGCAGTGCTAGAGCCCCCCCAACCGAGACCCAGTACTTC.

This chain links TRBV6-1 with TRBJ1-5; a weak D match, TRBD1 (6 bases). The CDR3 runs to 12 residues. The V gene lost 11 bases and the J gene lost 5 bases, with 13 bases spanning the gap. CDR1 is MNHNS and CDR2 is SASEGT in the germline V gene. CDR3 DNA: TGTGCCCCACGACAGGAGGATCAGCCCCAGCATTTT. Its translation is CAPRQEDQPQHF.

This clonotype appeared a single time. The chain employs TRBV5-1 and TRBJ2-5; TRBD1 matches 10 bases. CDR3 size: 15 residues. Germline-derived CDR1 and CDR2 are SGHRS and YFSETQ. Trimming at V came to 0 bases and at J to 1 base, leaving 0 bases not matched to a gene. Here the CDR3 DNA reads TGCGCCAGCAGCTTGGGGGACAGGGGCCAAGAGACCCAGTACTTC. Translation gives CASSLGDRGQETQYF.

This clonotype was counted only a few times. This chain joins TRBV6-7 and TRBJ1-5, with 9 bases matching TRBD1. Being an ORF, TRBV6-7 has a function that is uncertain. V trimming: 5 bases; J trimming: 3 bases; junction bases outside the gene matches: 8. The CDR3 consists of 16 residues. The CDR3 reads CASSPPDRGFNQPQHF. CDR3 sequence (DNA): TGTGCCAGCAGTCCCCCGGACAGGGGATTCAATCAGCCCCAGCATTTT.

This CDR3 reads CASRTRRGAKNIQYF. CDR3 in DNA: TGTGCCAGCAGAACCCGTAGGGGGGCCAAAAACATTCAGTACTTC. The V gene is TRBV28, the J gene TRBJ2-4; D may be TRBD1 (6 bases). The length of the CDR3 is 15 residues. Trimming pared 6 bases from V and 1 base from J, leaving 13 bases between. Germline values: CDR1 MDHEN, CDR2 SYDVKM.

V is TRBV19 and J is TRBJ2-7, with TRBD2 matching 10 bases. Germline CDR1 reads LNHDA; CDR2 reads SQIVND (reference sequence). The J segment lost 4 bases and the V segment lost 5 bases, leaving 8 bases of the junction unmatched. This CDR3 is built from 15 residues. The CDR3 reads CASSPSGRVTYEQYF. Here the CDR3 DNA reads TGTGCCAGTAGTCCGAGCGGGAGGGTGACGTACGAGCAGTACTTC.

This clonotype was detected a few times. The chain recombines TRBV6-2 or TRBV6-3 with TRBJ2-2; 11 positions agree with TRBD1. V lost 2 bases and J lost 0; bases outside the gene matches: 2. This CDR3 is 17 amino acids long. CDR1 MNHEY and CDR2 SVGEGT come from the germline V gene. CDR3 nucleotides: TGTGCCAGCAGTTACAAGGGACAGGGGGCGAACACCGGGGAGCTGTTTTTT. Translation: CASSYKGQGANTGELFF.

This clonotype has just a few counts. This chain uses TRBV20-1 with TRBJ1-2; 9 bases agree with TRBD1. The trim removed 3 bases at V and 7 bases at J, leaving 9 bases unmatched. Germline CDR1 DFQATT, CDR2 SNEGSKA (reference sequence). There are 14 residues in the CDR3. The CDR3 DNA reads as TGCAGTGCTAGTTTGGCGACAGGGGGTTTTGGCTACACCTTC. Translated, it gives CSASLATGGFGYTF.